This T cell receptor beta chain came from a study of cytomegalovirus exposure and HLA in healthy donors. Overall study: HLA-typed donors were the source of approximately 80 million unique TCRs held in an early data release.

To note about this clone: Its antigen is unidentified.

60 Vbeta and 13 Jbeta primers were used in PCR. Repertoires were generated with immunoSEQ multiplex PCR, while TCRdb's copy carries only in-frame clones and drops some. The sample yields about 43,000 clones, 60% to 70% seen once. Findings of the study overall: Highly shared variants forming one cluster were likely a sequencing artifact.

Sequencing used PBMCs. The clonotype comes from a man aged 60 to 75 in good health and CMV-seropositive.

The CDR3 region is CASRTSGQGLGLDNQPQHF. The CDR3 DNA sequence: TGTGCCAGCAGAACCTCGGGACAGGGTTTAGGTCTAGACAATCAGCCCCAGCATTTT. The genes are TRBV7-2 and TRBJ1-5; TRBD1 agrees at 9 bases. The CDR3 covers 19 residues. Germline CDR1 and CDR2: SGHTA and FQGNSA. The trim removed 6 bases at V and 3 bases at J, leaving 18 bases unmatched.